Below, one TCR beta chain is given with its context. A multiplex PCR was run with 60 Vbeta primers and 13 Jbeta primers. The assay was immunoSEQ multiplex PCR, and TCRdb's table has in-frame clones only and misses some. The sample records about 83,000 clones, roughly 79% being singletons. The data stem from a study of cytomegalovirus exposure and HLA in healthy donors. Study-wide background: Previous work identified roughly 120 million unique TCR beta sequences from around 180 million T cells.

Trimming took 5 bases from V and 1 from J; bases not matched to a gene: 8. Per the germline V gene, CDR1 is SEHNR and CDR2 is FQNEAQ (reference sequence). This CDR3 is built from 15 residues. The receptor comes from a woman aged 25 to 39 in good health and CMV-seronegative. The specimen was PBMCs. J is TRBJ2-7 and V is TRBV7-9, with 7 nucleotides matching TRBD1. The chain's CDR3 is CASSDDREESYEQYF. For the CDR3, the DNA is TGTGCCAGCAGCGACGACAGGGAAGAGTCCTACGAGCAGTACTTC.